Below, 29 T cell receptor beta chains from the same sample are listed, as sequenced in a study of CD8 T cells in Susac syndrome. Random hexamers were used to reverse transcribe an amount of roughly 0.45 to 1 ug RNA. Using its own MiXCR run on the immunoSEQ multiplex PCR reads, TCRdb lists one record per CDR3 protein. The table includes about 300,000 distinct CDR3 sequences, about 89% detected once. The sequencing input was CD8+ T cells from PBMCs. These receptors were taken from a human donor with multiple sclerosis.

V gene TRBV3-1 combines with J gene TRBJ1-1; D might be TRBD1 (6 bases). The CDR3 sequence is 14 residues long. Trimming pared 1 base from V and 6 bases from J, leaving 12 bases between. CDR1 and CDR2 from the germline V gene are LGHDT and YNNKEL (reference sequence). This chain's CDR3 is CASSQVTGGAEAFF. The DNA for the CDR3 is TGTGCCAGCAGCCAAGTTACGGGGGGCGCTGAAGCTTTCTTT.

J is TRBJ2-6 and V is TRBV19; possible D gene TRBD1, 5 bases. Trimming left V 2 bases short and J 2 bases short, with 13 bases between. Germline V lookup: CDR1 LNHDA, CDR2 SQIVND (reference sequence). This CDR3 has 17 residues. The CDR3 spells CASSIIRLTAGANVLTF. CDR3 DNA: TGTGCCAGTAGTATAATCAGACTGACAGCTGGGGCCAACGTCCTGACTTTC.

Only one count was recorded for this clonotype. This chain links TRBV3-1 with TRBJ2-5; 8 bases fit TRBD1. With 4 bases clipped from V and 3 bases from J, the junction kept 1 base outside the gene matches. The CDR3 runs to 13 residues. Germline CDR1 reads LGHDT; CDR2 reads YNNKEL (reference sequence). The CDR3 region has the DNA TGTGCCAGCAGCCTGGACAGGGAAGAGACCCAGTACTTC. This translates into CASSLDREETQYF.

The chain uses TRBV5-1 and TRBJ2-5, with TRBD2 matching over 7 bases. Germline V lookup: CDR1 SGHRS, CDR2 YFSETQ. Trimming removed 0 bases from V and 4 bases from J; junction bases left unmatched: 6. The CDR3 is 15 residues long. The CDR3 region has the DNA TGCGCCAGCAGCTTGGTTACGGGGGGTCCAGAGACCCAGTACTTC. This translates into CASSLVTGGPETQYF.

The rearrangement joins TRBV20-1 to TRBJ1-6; no firm D call. Per the germline V gene, CDR1 is DFQATT and CDR2 is SNEGSKA (reference sequence). CDR3 length: 15 residues. V lost 3 bases, J lost 9 bases, and 18 bases lay in between. This CDR3 reads CSASLTAVTGSPLHF. The CDR3 DNA is TGCAGTGCTAGTCTCACCGCGGTAACCGGTTCACCCCTCCACTTT.

J is TRBJ2-7 and V is TRBV5-1; weak D call: TRBD1 (6 bases). Germline V CDR1 and CDR2: SGHRS, YFSETQ. The V and J ends lost 1 base and 6 bases respectively, with 11 bases between them. The CDR3 sequence is 13 residues long. The CDR3 DNA reads TGCGCCAGCAGCTTGACAGGGTACTCCGAGCAGTACTTC. Its translation: CASSLTGYSEQYF.

A few counts support this clonotype. This rearrangement joins TRBV5-4 to TRBJ2-7, with D perhaps TRBD1 or TRBD2 (5 bases each). This CDR3 is built from 14 residues. Looked up from germline, CDR1 is SGHNT and CDR2 is YYREEE (reference sequence). Trimming stripped 4 bases from V and 2 bases from J, with 13 bases between. Here the CDR3 DNA reads TGTGCCAGCAGCGTAGTGGTGGGGGCCTACGAGCAGTACTTC. It translates to CASSVVVGAYEQYF.

The chain combines TRBV7-9 with TRBJ2-7, with 8 bases fitting TRBD2. The germline V gene has CDR1 SEHNR and CDR2 FQNEAQ (reference sequence). CDR3 length: 15 amino acids. V dropped 5 bases and J dropped 4; count of bases not matched to a gene: 10. For the CDR3, the DNA is TGTGCCAGCAGCCCGCGGGCGGGAGGTGGGTACGAGCAGTACTTC. This sequence encodes CASSPRAGGGYEQYF.

This chain connects TRBV28 to TRBJ1-5, with a weak D call TRBD1 (5 bases). CDR1 is MDHEN and CDR2 is SYDVKM in the germline V gene. The V end lost 6 bases, the J end lost 0 bases, and 21 bases lay between the germline ends. The length of the CDR3 is 18 residues. CDR3 nucleotides: TGTGCCAGCAGAAAACAGGAAGGGGTCATATATAGCAATCAGCCCCAGCATTTT. This encodes CASRKQEGVIYSNQPQHF.

This clonotype was seen a handful of times. This rearrangement joins TRBV6-1 to TRBJ2-2, with 8 bases aligning to TRBD1. This CDR3 has 16 residues. Looked up from germline, CDR1 is MNHNS and CDR2 is SASEGT. The J segment lost 3 bases and the V segment lost 5 bases, leaving 8 bases of the junction unmatched. The CDR3 region has the DNA TGTGCCAGCAGTAACGCAGGGGGCGCGCACACCGGGGAGCTGTTTTTT. Translated, it gives CASSNAGGAHTGELFF.

J is TRBJ2-3 and V is TRBV4-1; D is possibly TRBD2 (5 bases). Germline loops: CDR1 MGHRA, CDR2 YSYEKL. CDR3 length equals 15 residues. Trimming cost V 3 bases and J 1 base, with 11 bases left between them. DNA for the CDR3: TGCGCCAGCAGCCATGAGGTCGGGGGCACAGATACGCAGTATTTT. Translation: CASSHEVGGTDTQYF.

This clonotype was recorded only once. CDR3 in DNA: TGCAGCGTTCGGGCGGGCACCGGGGAGCTGTTTTTT. This gives the protein CSVRAGTGELFF. V usage is TRBV29-1 and J usage is TRBJ2-2; the D gene is possibly TRBD2 (5 bases). The CDR3 covers 12 residues. Trimming left V 5 bases short and J 4 bases short, with 8 bases between. CDR1 is SQVTM and CDR2 is ANQGSEA in the germline V gene.

The chain employs TRBV7-8 and TRBJ2-7, with D perhaps TRBD1 or TRBD2 (5 bases each). The V end lost 3 bases, the J end lost 7 bases, and 19 bases lay between the germline ends. Germline loops: CDR1 SGHVS, CDR2 FQNEAQ. This CDR3 region has 15 residues. CDR3 sequence reads: CASSFTRDPGWEQYF. The CDR3 DNA sequence: TGTGCCAGCAGCTTTACCCGGGACCCTGGATGGGAGCAGTACTTC.

The rearrangement joins TRBV12-3 or TRBV12-4 to TRBJ2-4, with 7 positions matching TRBD2. J lost 6 bases, V lost 2 bases, and 1 base had no gene match. CDR3 length: 13 amino acids. CDR3 nucleotides: TGTGCCAGCAGTTTACCGGGAGGAAACATTCAGTACTTC. This translates into CASSLPGGNIQYF.

The V and J genes are TRBV7-9 and TRBJ2-7, with a tentative D call TRBD2 (5 bases). The V and J ends lost 6 bases and 4 bases respectively, with 19 bases between them. This CDR3 is built from 15 residues. Germline CDR1 SEHNR, CDR2 FQNEAQ (reference sequence). CDR3 protein: CASSSGLEVQYEQYF. DNA for the CDR3: TGTGCCAGCAGTTCCGGGTTGGAGGTTCAGTACGAGCAGTACTTC.

The chain joins TRBV29-1 to TRBJ1-2; the D is unclear. The germline gives CDR1 SQVTM, CDR2 ANQGSEA. Between the trimmed V and J ends, which lost 1 base and 2 bases, there was a span of 5 bases. The CDR3 has 12 residues. CDR3 nucleotide sequence: TGCAGCGTTGAAGCAGGCAACTATGGCTACACCTTC. It codes for CSVEAGNYGYTF.

The rearrangement joins TRBV2 to TRBJ1-5; 7 bases agree with TRBD1. The V gene end was trimmed by 6 bases and the J gene end by 5 bases; junction bases not matched to a gene: 19. The germline CDR1 and CDR2 sequences are SNHLY and FYNNEI. The CDR3 runs 18 residues. CDR3 in amino acids: CASSPYQDRTNTDQPQHF. DNA of the CDR3: TGTGCCAGCAGCCCATACCAGGACAGGACAAACACCGATCAGCCCCAGCATTTT.

The rearrangement uses TRBV5-4 and TRBJ2-3; maybe TRBD1 (5 bases). Trimming took 0 bases from V and 3 from J, leaving 11 bases between them. Germline CDR1 reads SGHNT; CDR2 reads YYREEE (reference sequence). The CDR3 is made up of 15 amino acids. In DNA, the CDR3 is TGTGCCAGCAGCTTGGTAAGGGGTTTAACAGATACGCAGTATTTT. Protein: CASSLVRGLTDTQYF.

This sequence joins TRBV28 and TRBJ2-5; 7 bases are a match to TRBD1. The V gene end was trimmed by 4 bases and the J gene end by 2 bases; junction bases not matched to a gene: 13. The germline CDR1 and CDR2 sequences are MDHEN and SYDVKM. The CDR3 has 17 amino acids. The CDR3 sequence: CASSYAYLGQPQETQYF. Written as DNA, the CDR3 is TGTGCCAGCAGTTATGCTTACTTGGGACAGCCGCAAGAGACCCAGTACTTC.

In regard to this clonotype: One end of the junction is discordant with germline, which a read error may explain. The gene calls are TRBV6-6 and TRBJ2-1; D ambiguous. This CDR3 is 16 amino acids long. Germline CDR1 MNHNY, CDR2 SVGAGI (reference sequence). For the CDR3, the DNA is TGTGCCAGCAGTGACTCAGCGCCAAGCTCCTACAATGAGCAGTTCTTC. Translated: CASSDSAPSSYNEQFF.

The V call is TRBV20-1, the J call TRBJ2-7; D gene unclear. The CDR3 consists of 13 residues. Per germline, CDR1 DFQATT and CDR2 SNEGSKA (reference sequence). V shed 5 bases and J shed 2 bases, with 13 bases lying between them. The CDR3 DNA sequence: TGCAGTGCTCCCGTGCGGCTGGCCTACGAGCAGTACTTC. This codes for CSAPVRLAYEQYF.

This sequence joins TRBV24-1 and TRBJ2-7; 7 bases line up with TRBD1. J was trimmed by 2 bases and V by 7 bases; bases with no gene match: 19. This CDR3 comprises 18 residues. Germline V CDR1 and CDR2: KGHDR, SFDVKD. This chain's CDR3 is CATSPMGYRGRITYEQYF. The CDR3 bases are TGTGCCACCAGCCCAATGGGGTACAGGGGAAGGATAACCTACGAGCAGTACTTC.

The chain is built from TRBV30 and TRBJ2-1, with no clear D. Trimming removed 5 bases from V and 8 bases from J, with 10 bases in between. The CDR3 length is 11 residues. Germline V gene lookup returns CDR1 GTSNPN and CDR2 SVGIG (reference sequence). CDR3 region: CAWEGNHEQFF. CDR3 nucleotides: TGTGCCTGGGAAGGGAATCATGAGCAGTTCTTC.

J is TRBJ1-1 and V is TRBV11-1, with D maybe TRBD1 (5 bases). The CDR3 has 22 residues. CDR1 and CDR2 (germline): SGHAT, FQDESV (reference sequence). V lost 4 bases to trimming and J lost 1 base, with 34 bases between them. The CDR3 coding sequence is TGTGCCAGCAGCTCCTACTTAGGGGCCAAAAACTCGCTTCACCTTTCGAACACTGAAGCTTTCTTT. It encodes CASSSYLGAKNSLHLSNTEAFF.

The chain couples TRBV29-1 to TRBJ2-7, with D hard to call. From germline, CDR1 is SQVTM and CDR2 ANQGSEA. The ends were cut back, 4 bases at V and 3 bases at J, with 10 bases in the middle. The CDR3 runs 12 residues. The CDR3 loop is CSVAWSDYEQYF. The DNA for the CDR3 is TGCAGCGTTGCCTGGAGTGACTACGAGCAGTACTTC.

V usage is TRBV6-2 or TRBV6-3 and J usage is TRBJ2-1, with D unclear. The CDR3 contains 12 residues. Germline CDR1 and CDR2: MNHEY and SVGEGT. Deletions cut 7 bases from V and 6 bases from J, with 10 bases between. CDR3 sequence (DNA): TGTGCCAGCACCCTCTTACCCAATGAGCAGTTCTTC. Translation gives CASTLLPNEQFF.

This rearrangement joins TRBV7-9 to TRBJ2-3, with a tentative D call TRBD1 (6 bases). This CDR3 spans 13 amino acids. V lost 5 bases to trimming and J lost 4 bases, with 10 bases between them. Germline V CDR1 and CDR2: SEHNR, FQNEAQ (reference sequence). CDR3 in DNA: TGTGCCAGCAGCAAACAGGGCCCAGATACGCAGTATTTT. Translated: CASSKQGPDTQYF.

A single count supports this clonotype. This sequence joins TRBV29-1 and TRBJ2-3; D ambiguous. The CDR3 has 12 amino acids. V lost 6 bases, J lost 4 bases, and 11 bases lay in between. The V gene's germline CDR1 is SQVTM and CDR2 ANQGSEA. CDR3 loop: CSVHSGPDTQYF. CDR3 bases: TGCAGCGTCCACTCTGGGCCAGATACGCAGTATTTT.

This chain connects TRBV2 to TRBJ1-1; D is perhaps TRBD1 (6 bases). The CDR3 covers 15 residues. The germline V and J ends were trimmed by 4 bases and 0 bases, with 12 bases remaining between them. Germline CDR1 SNHLY, CDR2 FYNNEI. In DNA, the CDR3 is TGTGCCAGCAGTGCCTGGGACACAATGAACACTGAAGCTTTCTTT. Amino acid sequence: CASSAWDTMNTEAFF.